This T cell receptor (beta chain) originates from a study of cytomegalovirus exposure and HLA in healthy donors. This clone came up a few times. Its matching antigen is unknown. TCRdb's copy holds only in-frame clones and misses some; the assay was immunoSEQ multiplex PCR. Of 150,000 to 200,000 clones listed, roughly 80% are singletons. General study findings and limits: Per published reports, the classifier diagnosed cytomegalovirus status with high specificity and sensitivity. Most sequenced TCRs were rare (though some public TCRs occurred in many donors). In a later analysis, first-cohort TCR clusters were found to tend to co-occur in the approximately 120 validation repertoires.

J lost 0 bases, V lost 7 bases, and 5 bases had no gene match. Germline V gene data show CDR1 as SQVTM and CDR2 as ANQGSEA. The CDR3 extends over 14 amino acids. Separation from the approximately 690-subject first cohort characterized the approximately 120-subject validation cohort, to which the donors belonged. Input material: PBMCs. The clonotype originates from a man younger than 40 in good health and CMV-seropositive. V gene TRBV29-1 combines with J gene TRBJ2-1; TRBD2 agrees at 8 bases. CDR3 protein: CSAERGSSYNEQFF. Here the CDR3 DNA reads TGCAGCGCCGAGCGGGGGAGCTCCTACAATGAGCAGTTCTTC.